The sequence of this T cell receptor beta chain was determined in a study of blood T cell repertoires in COVID-19 (dated by TCRdb to about 2020). The study in broad terms: Samples covering the acute and convalescent phases of COVID-19 were provided by collaborators in the United States, Italy and Spain. HLA class I and class II types, where available, came from metadata supplied by the sample provider rather than from assay-based typing. The material from the prospective study consisted of cDNA or gDNA derived from T cells, B-cell-depleted T cells, or PBMCs. A freely available public database, intended as a resource for researchers studying the immune response to SARS-CoV-2, is where the repertoires were released. Samples came from the ongoing ImmuneRACE study (first 160 participants) plus 1,254 subjects from 6 global collaborators. The dataset comprised deeply sampled blood TCRbeta repertoires from subjects exposed to, actively infected with, or recovered from COVID-19. A de-identified subject ID, COVID-19 status, age in years and sex were almost always included in the sample metadata.

Here is what the overall study found, with its caveats: The amount of clinical and demographic metadata varied by source and participant and was provided uncurated.

In the case of this clone: This receptor's antigen is unknown. The input lacks base qualities; no much larger clone sits a single base away.

Participants in the prospective study were aged about 18 to 100 years, lived in 24 United States geographic areas, and enrolled through a virtual design. In the prospective study, participants were assigned to cohorts based on the clinical history participants reported in a screening survey and a study questionnaire. ImmuneRACE Cohort 3 recovered participants were defined by two consecutive negative NP/OP PCR tests, healthcare professional clearance, or symptom resolution. Each participant in the prospective study had whole blood, serum and a nasopharyngeal or oropharyngeal swab collected by mobile phlebotomists. Additional blood draws and questionnaires over a 2-month period could optionally be provided by prospective study participants. Prospective study blood samples were shipped either frozen or at room temperature before DNA extraction. TCRbeta CDR3 regions were amplified from genomic DNA using the immunoSEQ Assay, a bias-controlled multiplex PCR. The authors' analysis ran thus. Nucleated cell counts per sample were estimated from amplification of reference gene primers within the assay. Sequence reads were collapsed and filtered to measure the absolute abundance of every unique TCRbeta CDR3 rearrangement. For each sample, productive Simpson clonality was calculated by taking the square root of Simpson's diversity index across productive rearrangements. TCRdb retrieved this table from immuneACCESS and kept in-frame rearrangements only. Not all clones are present; in checked studies, unresolved V genes account for under half, and no reason is known for the remainder. V and J calls and clone size are as listed in that table; D and trimming were resolved from the DNA. The table for this sample lists 150,000 to 200,000 clones; roughly 90% of them were counted only once. Around 0.77% of the sample goes to the ten largest clones.

Sequencing was done on a sample of PBMCs or T cells enriched from blood (not recorded which). The sequence came from a woman aged 18-35 years who had recovered from COVID-19.

In nucleotide form, the sequence is TGCGCCAGCAGCCCTTTAACTAGCGCCACAGATACGCAGTATTTT. Its translation reads: CASSPLTSATDTQYF. The V and J segments used are TRBV5-1 and TRBJ2-3; 7 central nucleotides agree with TRBD2. From a lookup of the germline V gene, CDR1 and CDR2 are SGHRS and YFSETQ. The germline V and J ends show losses of 4 bases and 2 bases respectively, and no gene match explains 7 bases of the junction. The CDR3 goes from the cysteine to the phenylalanine over 15 residues. The DNA shown is the 45-base CDR3, in frame from base 1.